Listed here are 31 T cell receptor beta chains from one sample, sequenced in a study of OX40 agonist ivuxolimab in advanced cancers. TCRdb's copy holds only in-frame clones and misses some; the assay was immunoSEQ multiplex PCR. Among tens of thousands of clones listed, approximately 80% were seen once. Sequencing used CD4+ or CD8+ T cells sorted from blood, obtained in a trial of the OX40 agonist ivuxolimab. These receptors originate from an adult with an advanced solid tumor such as melanoma, head and neck, liver or kidney cancer.

The chain employs TRBV4-3 and TRBJ2-1; TRBD1 aligns across 10 bases. The CDR3 has 19 amino acids. Germline loops: CDR1 LGHNA, CDR2 YSLEER. After removal of 3 bases from V and 3 bases from J, the junction contained 14 bases not matched to a gene. The CDR3, as DNA: TGCGCCAGCAGCCACCACCTCTTAGGGGACAGGGGAGACTACAATGAGCAGTTCTTC. The encoded protein is CASSHHLLGDRGDYNEQFF.

This chain connects TRBV29-1 to TRBJ1-1, with 11 bases aligning to TRBD1. The J segment lost 5 bases and the V segment lost 8 bases, leaving 7 bases of the junction unmatched. Germline-derived CDR1 and CDR2 are SQVTM and ANQGSEA. The CDR3 extends over 13 amino acids. The CDR3 reads CSIRGTGGTEAFF. For the CDR3, the DNA is TGCAGCATTCGGGGGACAGGGGGGACTGAAGCTTTCTTT. Using reference TRBV29-1 and TRBJ1-1 for the parts outside the CDR3, the full variable domain is SAVISQKPSRDICQRGTSLTIQCQVDSQVTMMFWYRQQPGQSLTLIATANQGSEATYESGFVIDKFPISRPNLTFSTLTVSNMSPEDSSIYLCSIRGTGGTEAFFGQGTRLTVV.

The CDR3 loop is CASSYSVGTGQETQYF. The CDR3 DNA reads TGTGCCAGCAGTTACTCGGTCGGGACAGGTCAAGAGACCCAGTACTTC. This rearrangement joins TRBV6-5 to TRBJ2-5, with 8 bases matching TRBD1. Trimming cost V 0 bases and J 2 bases; bases outside gene matches: 5. The CDR3 is 16 amino acids. The germline gives CDR1 MNHEY, CDR2 SVGAGI.

This clone was observed a handful of times. The chain has TRBV4-2 and TRBJ1-5; D gene ambiguous. Germline-derived CDR1 and CDR2 are LGHNA and YNFKEQ. V was cut by 0 bases and J by 3 bases, with 9 bases left in between. The CDR3 totals 15 residues. The CDR3: CASSQDGGSNQPQHF. For the CDR3, the DNA is TGTGCCAGCAGCCAAGATGGTGGTTCCAATCAGCCCCAGCATTTT.

V usage is TRBV10-3 and J usage is TRBJ2-7; 10 bases line up with TRBD2. Per germline, CDR1 ENHRY and CDR2 SYGVKD. The V and J ends lost 6 bases and 3 bases, in that order; junction bases with no gene match: 11. The CDR3 runs 16 residues. The CDR3 DNA sequence: TGTGCCATCAGGAACCCGTCCGGGACTAGCGACTACGAGCAGTACTTC. It specifies CAIRNPSGTSDYEQYF.

This clone was detected once. V usage is TRBV5-1 and J usage is TRBJ2-2; D not resolved. V lost 0 bases and J 6 bases, leaving 12 bases between the germline ends. The length of the CDR3 is 15 residues. Germline-derived CDR1 and CDR2 are SGHRS and YFSETQ. CDR3 sequence reads: CASSLARVGPGELFF. CDR3 DNA: TGCGCCAGCAGCTTGGCCCGGGTAGGGCCCGGGGAGCTGTTTTTT. The whole variable domain, filled in from reference TRBV5-1 and TRBJ2-2, reads KAGVTQTPRYLIKTRGQQVTLSCSPISGHRSVSWYQQTPGQGLQFLFEYFSETQRNKGNFPGRFSGRQFSNSRSEMNVSTLELGDSALYLCASSLARVGPGELFFGEGSRLTVL.

This clone was detected once. J is TRBJ2-5 and V is TRBV19, with 10 bases matching TRBD2. CDR3 size: 16 residues. V gave up 9 bases and J gave up 0 bases; unmatched junction bases: 10. Germline V gives CDR1 LNHDA, CDR2 SQIVND (reference sequence). In nucleotides, the CDR3 is TGTGCCAGCAAGCGGGGGGGCCTCACCGACCAAGAGACCCAGTACTTC. Encoded protein: CASKRGGLTDQETQYF. Supplemented by reference TRBV19 and TRBJ2-5, the full variable domain reads DGGITQSPKYLFRKEGQNVTLSCEQNLNHDAMYWYRQDPGQGLRLIYYSQIVNDFQKGDIAEGYSVSREKKESFPLTVTSAQKNPTAFYLCASKRGGLTDQETQYFGPGTRLLVL.

This chain joins TRBV25-1 and TRBJ1-4; D is ambiguous. This CDR3 has 15 amino acids. The germline V and J ends were trimmed by 1 base and 4 bases, with 10 bases remaining between them. Germline V gene lookup returns CDR1 MGHDK and CDR2 SYGVNS. The CDR3 nucleotides are TGTGCCAGCAGTGAATCGGCAGGAGTTAATGAAAAACTGTTTTTT. Translation: CASSESAGVNEKLFF.

The genes are TRBV4-1 and TRBJ1-1; D possibly corresponds to TRBD1 (5 bases). V lost 3 bases and J 6 bases, leaving 14 bases between the germline ends. The CDR3 is 14 amino acids. Germline CDR1 and CDR2: MGHRA and YSYEKL. Written as DNA, the CDR3 is TGCGCCAGCAGCCATGGCGGACACGCGGCTGAAGCTTTCTTT. Protein: CASSHGGHAAEAFF.

V is TRBV4-1 and J is TRBJ2-1, with D possibly being TRBD1 or TRBD2 (5 bases each). This CDR3 comprises 14 residues. Germline loops: CDR1 MGHRA, CDR2 YSYEKL. Trimming cost V 0 bases and J 8 bases, with 11 bases left between them. In nucleotides, the CDR3 is TGCGCCAGCAGCCAAGATAATCGGGGCCATGAGCAGTTCTTC. It specifies CASSQDNRGHEQFF.

The chain employs TRBV2 and TRBJ2-5, with a weak D call TRBD1 (6 bases). The ends were cut back, 4 bases at V and 5 bases at J, with 17 bases in the middle. The germline CDR1 and CDR2 sequences are SNHLY and FYNNEI. This CDR3 comprises 15 residues. CDR3 sequence reads: CASSVGTNPTETQYF. Here the CDR3 DNA reads TGTGCCAGCAGTGTAGGGACAAACCCGACGGAGACCCAGTACTTC. The complete variable domain, with remaining parts taken from reference TRBV2 and TRBJ2-5, reads EPEVTQTPSHQVTQMGQEVILRCVPISNHLYFYWYRQILGQKVEFLVSFYNNEISEKSEIFDDQFSVERPDGSNFTLKIRSTKLEDSAMYFCASSVGTNPTETQYFGPGTRLLVL.

The chain carries TRBV6-5 and TRBJ2-5; D is uncertain. The germline V gene encodes CDR1 MNHEY and CDR2 SVGAGI. Trimming removed 7 bases at V and 2 bases at J, with 8 bases between. CDR3 length equals 12 residues. CDR3 sequence reads: CASTYAQETQYF. The DNA of the CDR3 is TGTGCCAGCACCTACGCGCAAGAGACCCAGTACTTC.

The gene calls are TRBV6-4 and TRBJ2-3; 11 nucleotides line up with TRBD1. Germline values: CDR1 MRHNA, CDR2 SNTAGT. The CDR3 sequence is 15 residues long. V shed 6 bases and J 3 bases; nucleotides not matched to a gene: 5. In DNA, the CDR3 is TGTGCCAGCAGCCCGGGACAGGGGGTAACAGATACGCAGTATTTT. Protein product: CASSPGQGVTDTQYF.

This chain uses TRBV4-3 with TRBJ1-1; D is ambiguous. The CDR3 contains 13 residues. Trimming removed 1 base from V and 1 base from J, with 4 bases in between. The germline V gene encodes CDR1 LGHNA and CDR2 YSLEER. The CDR3 region is CASSQGRNTEAFF. CDR3 DNA sequence: TGCGCCAGCAGCCAAGGCCGGAACACTGAAGCTTTCTTT.

This clone occurred a few times. The V call is TRBV27, the J call TRBJ2-7, with D hard to call. V shed 2 bases and J shed 4 bases, with 12 bases lying between them. This CDR3 contains 14 residues. Germline V gene data show CDR1 as MNHEY and CDR2 as SMNVEV (reference sequence). CDR3 residues: CASSLGVTPYEQYF. The CDR3 nucleotides are TGTGCCAGCAGTTTAGGGGTTACCCCATACGAGCAGTACTTC.

The chain recombines TRBV6-6 with TRBJ1-1; D remains unclear. V was trimmed by 1 base and J by 3 bases, leaving 6 bases between them. The CDR3 has 13 residues. Germline V CDR1 and CDR2: MNHNY, SVGAGI (reference sequence). The CDR3 protein is CASSYFWDTEAFF. The CDR3 DNA is TGTGCCAGCAGTTACTTTTGGGACACTGAAGCTTTCTTT.

V is TRBV23-1 and J is TRBJ2-7, with 9 bases matching TRBD1. TRBV23-1 is reported as an ORF; its role is uncertain. V lost 5 bases, J lost 6 bases, and 11 bases stayed unmatched. The CDR3 covers 15 residues. The CDR3 coding sequence is TGCGCCAGCAGTGGGAGGACAGGGGAGGAATCCGAGCAGTACTTC. This encodes CASSGRTGEESEQYF.

The genes are TRBV28 and TRBJ2-3; D ambiguous. Germline V gene data show CDR1 as MDHEN and CDR2 as SYDVKM. The germline V and J ends were trimmed by 6 bases and 4 bases, with 20 bases remaining between them. The CDR3 consists of 16 residues. The CDR3 loop is CASSLMGGPSADTQYF. The DNA of the CDR3 is TGTGCCAGCAGCCTTATGGGCGGACCCTCCGCAGATACGCAGTATTTT.

This chain links TRBV15 with TRBJ1-2; no definite D call. CDR1 LNHNV and CDR2 YYDKDF come from the germline V gene (reference sequence). The CDR3 runs 13 residues. Trimming stripped 4 bases from V and 5 bases from J, with 11 bases between. In nucleotides, the CDR3 is TGTGCCACCAGCAAGAACAAAGGGTATGGCTACACCTTC. Translation gives CATSKNKGYGYTF.

This clone was counted only a few times. The chain employs TRBV13 and TRBJ2-5, with no clear D. Deletions cut 3 bases from V and 1 base from J, with 0 bases between. Looked up from germline, CDR1 is PRHDT and CDR2 is FYEKMQ (reference sequence). The CDR3 totals 11 residues. The CDR3 reads CASSFQETQYF. The DNA for the CDR3 is TGTGCCAGCAGCTTCCAAGAGACCCAGTACTTC. The variable domain in full, with the rest retrieved from reference TRBV13 and TRBJ2-5, is AAGVIQSPRHLIKEKRETATLKCYPIPRHDTVYWYQQGPGQDPQFLISFYEKMQSDKGSIPDRFSAQQFSDYHSELNMSSLELGDSALYFCASSFQETQYFGPGTRLLVL.

This chain links TRBV5-6 with TRBJ2-3, with TRBD1 as a possible D gene (5 bases). The V end was cut by 0 bases, the J end by 2 bases, with 10 bases between. The CDR3 runs 15 residues. Germline loops: CDR1 SGHDT, CDR2 YYEEEE. The CDR3 loop is CASSLAGRATDTQYF. CDR3 nucleotide sequence: TGTGCCAGCAGCTTGGCCGGCAGGGCCACAGATACGCAGTATTTT.

A word on this clone: At the DNA level, this CDR3 is encoded by other sequences in the same sample as well. The rearrangement links TRBV28 to TRBJ1-5; D remains unclear. Germline V gives CDR1 MDHEN, CDR2 SYDVKM. Deletions cut 3 bases from V and 2 bases from J, with 5 bases between. The CDR3 runs 13 residues. CDR3 protein: CASSFGGNQPQHF. In nucleotides, the CDR3 is TGTGCCAGCAGTTTCGGGGGCAATCAGCCCCAGCATTTT.

The rearrangement joins TRBV5-6 to TRBJ1-1; D might be TRBD1 (6 bases). The germline V gene encodes CDR1 SGHDT and CDR2 YYEEEE. Trimming cost V 5 bases and J 5 bases, with 16 bases left between them. The length of the CDR3 is 14 residues. The CDR3 DNA reads as TGTGCCAGCAGGAATATGGGGGCGGGAACTGAAGCTTTCTTT. Its translation: CASRNMGAGTEAFF.

The gene calls are TRBV18 and TRBJ2-7; D is perhaps TRBD1 (5 bases). The V gene's germline CDR1 is KGHSH and CDR2 LQKENI. Deletions cut 2 bases from V and 0 bases from J, with 8 bases between. The CDR3 consists of 14 residues. CDR3 in amino acids: CASSPTGSSYEQYF. The CDR3 nucleotides are TGTGCCAGCTCACCAACAGGTAGCTCCTACGAGCAGTACTTC. The full variable domain, in which reference TRBV18 and TRBJ2-7 provide the parts outside the CDR3, is NAGVMQNPRHLVRRRGQEARLRCSPMKGHSHVYWYRQLPEEGLKFMVYLQKENIIDESGMPKERFSAEFPKEGPSILRIQQVVRGDSAAYFCASSPTGSSYEQYFGPGTRLTVT.

This clone has more than one count but fewer than ten. The V and J genes are TRBV2 and TRBJ1-2; D is uncertain. The CDR3 is 14 amino acids. The germline V gene has CDR1 SNHLY and CDR2 FYNNEI. Trimming left V 2 bases short and J 4 bases short, with 11 bases between. The CDR3 region is CASSERTLSYGYTF. CDR3 nucleotides: TGTGCCAGCAGTGAACGGACCTTAAGCTATGGCTACACCTTC. The complete variable domain, with remaining parts taken from reference TRBV2 and TRBJ1-2, reads EPEVTQTPSHQVTQMGQEVILRCVPISNHLYFYWYRQILGQKVEFLVSFYNNEISEKSEIFDDQFSVERPDGSNFTLKIRSTKLEDSAMYFCASSERTLSYGYTFGSGTRLTVV.

The genes are TRBV2 and TRBJ2-1; TRBD2 aligns across 7 bases. This CDR3 is 12 amino acids long. V shed 6 bases and J 10 bases; nucleotides not matched to a gene: 6. The V gene's germline CDR1 is SNHLY and CDR2 FYNNEI. CDR3 in DNA: TGTGCCAGCAGGGTCCTGGGGGGGGAGCAGTTCTTC. Protein product: CASRVLGGEQFF. Supplemented by reference TRBV2 and TRBJ2-1, the full variable domain reads EPEVTQTPSHQVTQMGQEVILRCVPISNHLYFYWYRQILGQKVEFLVSFYNNEISEKSEIFDDQFSVERPDGSNFTLKIRSTKLEDSAMYFCASRVLGGEQFFGPGTRLTVL.

V gene TRBV5-4 combines with J gene TRBJ1-2; 10 bases are a match to TRBD1. The CDR3 is made up of 13 amino acids. Unmatched junction bases numbered 5, after V lost 4 bases and J lost 8 bases. CDR1 and CDR2 from the germline V gene are SGHNT and YYREEE (reference sequence). The CDR3 nucleotides read TGTGCCAGCAGCATAGACAGGGGGCAGGGCTACACCTTC. It translates to CASSIDRGQGYTF.

This chain uses TRBV10-3 with TRBJ2-2; D is undetermined. The CDR3 is made up of 14 amino acids. CDR1 is ENHRY, CDR2 SYGVKD, per germline. The V end lost 3 bases, the J end lost 1 base, and 6 bases lay between the germline ends. CDR3 protein: CAISDSMNTGELFF. In DNA, the CDR3 is TGTGCCATCAGTGACAGTATGAACACCGGGGAGCTGTTTTTT.

This rearrangement joins TRBV12-5 to TRBJ2-1; 7 nucleotides line up with TRBD1. Germline V CDR1 and CDR2: LGHNT, FRNRAP. V lost 1 base and J lost 0; bases outside the gene matches: 15. The CDR3 contains 20 residues. The DNA of the CDR3 is TGTGCTAGTGGTTTGGCCCTACGCTGGGACAGTTCCCCCTCCTACAATGAGCAGTTCTTC. This gives the protein CASGLALRWDSSPSYNEQFF.

Remarks on this clone: Sequence at one end of the junction differs from germline and may be a read error. The chain couples TRBV19 to TRBJ1-5, with 9 bases that match TRBD1. Germline assignment: CDR1 LNHDA and CDR2 SQIVND (reference sequence). This CDR3 has 15 residues. CDR3 residues: CASSIATGGKQPQHF. The CDR3 region has the DNA TGTGCCAGTAGTATAGCCACAGGGGGCAAGCAGCCCCAGCATTTT.

The chain combines TRBV28 with TRBJ1-6; D is undetermined. Germline V CDR1 and CDR2: MDHEN, SYDVKM. The germline V and J ends were trimmed by 0 bases and 5 bases, with 11 bases remaining between them. This CDR3 comprises 16 residues. CDR3 nucleotide sequence: TGTGCCAGCAGTTTATGGAGAGGGTCCAATAATTCACCCCTCCACTTT. This encodes CASSLWRGSNNSPLHF.